These T cell receptor beta chains were read from a single sample in a study of esophageal squamous cell carcinoma under preoperative chemotherapy. MiXCR was run by TCRdb on the PCR reads, yielding one entry per CDR3 protein. The sample records about 16,000 distinct CDR3 sequences, roughly half being singletons. This sample was obtained from a patient given preoperative chemotherapy. The receptors were gathered from a human donor with esophageal squamous cell carcinoma. The donor label of this sample is uncertain. Each CDR3 is given with its conserved first and last residue. D genes are given only for firm matches. Rows give clone size only sometimes, using once, few, many, or a class for an expanded clone.

D gene,clone size,V gene,J gene,CDR3 protein,CDR3 DNA
.,.,TRBV7-2,TRBJ2-4,CARGFGAKDTQYF,TGTGCCAGGGGGTTTGGGGCCAAAGACACGCAGTATTTC
TRBD1,.,TRBV4-1,TRBJ2-7,CASSSGTGVGSQYF,TGCGCCAGCAGCTCCGGGACAGGGGTGGGGAGTCAGTACTTC
TRBD2,.,TRBV7-6,TRBJ2-1,CASSLANRGLLLAGAYNEQFF,TGTGCCAGCAGCTTAGCGAACAGGGGACTTTTACTAGCGGGGGCCTACAATGAGCAGTTCTTC
TRBD1,.,TRBV7-2,TRBJ2-1,CASSRTGTGGGQFF,TGTGCCAGCAGCCGGACCGGGACAGGGGGAGGACAGTTCTTC
.,.,TRBV7-2,TRBJ2-7,CASSPGGLGGYEQYF,TGTGCCAGCAGCCCAGGGGGACTAGGAGGCTACGAGCAGTACTTC
.,.,TRBV7-9,TRBJ2-5,CASSAEGSETQYF,TGTGCCAGCAGCGCGGAGGGGTCAGAGACCCAGTACTTC
TRBD2,.,TRBV6-5,TRBJ2-5,CASSSPGGGAGQETQYF,TGTGCCAGCAGTTCCCCGGGAGGCGGGGCGGGGCAAGAGACCCAGTACTTC
.,.,TRBV7-2,TRBJ2-4,CASSHTGGAKNTQYF,TGTGCCAGCAGTCATACAGGCGGTGCCAAAAACACCCAGTACTTC
TRBD2,.,TRBV6-1,TRBJ2-1,CASSERPPGLAEYNEQFF,TGTGCCAGCAGTGAAAGGCCCCCGGGACTAGCGGAATACAATGAGCAGTTCTTC
.,many,TRBV7-2,TRBJ2-7,CASSDYRRDEQYF,TGTGCCAGCAGCGACTACCGGCGGGACGAGCAGTACTTC
.,many,TRBV7-3,TRBJ2-1,CASSSNTGLHSYNEQFF,TGTGCCAGCAGCTCCAACACAGGGCTCCACTCCTACAATGAGCAGTTCTTC
TRBD2,.,TRBV27,TRBJ2-3,CASSLVAGVGTDTQYF,TGTGCCAGCAGTTTAGTAGCGGGAGTTGGGACAGATACGCAGTATTTT
TRBD1,.,TRBV11-3,TRBJ2-1,CASSLDQGQGEQFF,TGTGCCAGCAGCTTAGACCAGGGACAGGGAGAGCAGTTCTTC
TRBD2,.,TRBV7-2,TRBJ2-2,CASSLRWASGRGQNTGELFF,TGTGCCAGCAGCTTAAGATGGGCTAGCGGGAGAGGCCAGAACACCGGGGAGCTGTTTTTT
.,.,TRBV7-2,TRBJ2-1,CASSLRWEDNEQFF,TGTGCCAGCAGCTTAAGGTGGGAAGACAATGAGCAGTTCTTC
.,medium-sized,TRBV6-2/TRBV6-3,TRBJ2-1,CASSYGPLRFF,TGTGCCAGCAGTTACGGGCCACTGAGGTTCTTC
.,many,TRBV25-1,TRBJ2-5,CASSIRGGEETQYF,TGTGCCAGCAGTATAAGGGGGGGCGAGGAGACCCAGTACTTC
TRBD1,.,TRBV7-3,TRBJ2-2,CASSGQAVNTGAQFF,TGTGCCAGCAGCGGACAGGCGGTAAACACAGGGGCGCAGTTTTTT
.,.,TRBV7-2,TRBJ2-5,CASTWGAGRVKETQYF,TGTGCCAGCACGTGGGGGGCGGGCCGTGTTAAAGAGACCCAGTACTTC
TRBD1,.,TRBV11-2,TRBJ2-3,CASRTNSGTGFSTDTQYF,TGTGCCAGCAGGACTAATTCCGGGACAGGGTTTAGCACAGATACGCAGTATTTT
.,medium-sized,TRBV10-1,TRBJ2-2,CASSVATQGTGELFF,TGCGCCAGCAGTGTTGCCACCCAGGGAACCGGGGAGCTGTTTTTT
TRBD1,many,TRBV6-1,TRBJ1-2,CASSLPGQGTYGYTF,TGTGCCAGCAGCCTCCCGGGACAGGGAACATATGGCTACACCTTC
.,medium-sized,TRBV12-3/TRBV12-4,TRBJ2-4,CASSSSGQGYIQYF,.
TRBD1,.,TRBV7-8,TRBJ2-1,CASSLEGAGNEQFF,TGTGCCAGCAGCTTAGAGGGGGCGGGTAATGAGCAGTTCTTC
.,.,TRBV18,TRBJ2-5,CASSPGVETQYF,TGTGCCAGCTCACCTGGAGTGGAGACCCAGTACTTC
TRBD1,.,TRBV7-2,TRBJ2-3,CASSLNRGRTQYF,TGTGCCAGCAGCCTTAACAGGGGAAGAACGCAGTATTTT
.,.,TRBV10-3,TRBJ2-4,CAISEGSGPLAKNIQYF,TGTGCCATCAGTGAGGGTTCAGGGCCCCTAGCCAAAAACATTCAGTACTTC
.,once,TRBV6-1,TRBJ2-1,CASRGRNYEQFF,TGTGCCAGCAGGGGTAGAAACTACGAGCAGTTCTTC
TRBD1,many,TRBV7-2,TRBJ1-4,CASSKYGQGNNEKLFF,TGTGCCAGCAGCAAATACGGACAGGGGAACAATGAAAAACTGTTTTTT
TRBD2,.,TRBV7-3,TRBJ2-3,CARGRLAVSTETQYF,TGTGCCAGGGGCCGACTAGCTGTAAGCACAGAGACGCAGTATTTT
.,.,TRBV7-2,TRBJ2-3,CASSGGLTDTQYF,TGTGCGAGCAGCGGTGGGCTCACAGATACGCAGTATTTC